A selection of T cell receptor beta chains follows, all from one sample in a study of CD8 T cells in Susac syndrome. TCRdb analysed the immunoSEQ multiplex PCR reads with MiXCR anew, one entry per CDR3 protein. The data contain around 140,000 distinct CDR3 sequences, 94% of them singletons. Sample: CD4+ T cells from PBMCs. These receptors were collected from a human donor in good health. The CDR3 runs from the conserved cysteine through the conserved F or W. Each record gives: CDR3 length, J gene, V gene, CDR3 protein.

cdr3_length: 13
j_call: TRBJ2-5
v_call: TRBV20-1
cdr3_aa: CSARDPGGEAQYF

cdr3_length: 17
j_call: TRBJ1-5
v_call: TRBV11-2
cdr3_aa: CASSLDGTGGAGQPQHF

cdr3_length: 16
j_call: TRBJ2-7
v_call: TRBV5-1
cdr3_aa: CASSLELAGNRREQYF

cdr3_length: 15
j_call: TRBJ2-1
v_call: TRBV5-1
cdr3_aa: CASSFGQGAIGEQFF

cdr3_length: 10
j_call: TRBJ2-5
v_call: TRBV2
cdr3_aa: CASVEETQYF

cdr3_length: 15
j_call: TRBJ1-2
v_call: TRBV18
cdr3_aa: CASSPTAQQSYGYTF

cdr3_length: 13
j_call: TRBJ2-5
v_call: TRBV5-6
cdr3_aa: CASSFGTSETQYF

cdr3_length: 17
j_call: TRBJ2-7
v_call: TRBV20-1
cdr3_aa: CSAGGHMTSGSSYEQYF

cdr3_length: 18
j_call: TRBJ2-6
v_call: TRBV4-1
cdr3_aa: CASSQLPGQHSGANVLTF

cdr3_length: 17
j_call: TRBJ1-3
v_call: TRBV27
cdr3_aa: CASSLSGQGSAGNTIYF

cdr3_length: 14
j_call: TRBJ1-2
v_call: TRBV18
cdr3_aa: CASSPTGIFYGYTF

cdr3_length: 15
j_call: TRBJ2-3
v_call: TRBV10-3
cdr3_aa: CAISEPRPSTDTQYF

cdr3_length: 16
j_call: TRBJ2-1
v_call: TRBV7-3
cdr3_aa: CASSSERLAGYNEQFF

cdr3_length: 12
j_call: TRBJ2-6
v_call: TRBV20-1
cdr3_aa: CSAAQGSNVLTF

cdr3_length: 13
j_call: TRBJ2-1
v_call: TRBV5-1
cdr3_aa: CASSQGTANEQFF

cdr3_length: 13
j_call: TRBJ1-1
v_call: TRBV14
cdr3_aa: CASSHTGNTEAFF

cdr3_length: 15
j_call: TRBJ1-4
v_call: TRBV7-8
cdr3_aa: CASNLLGATNEKLFF

cdr3_length: 14
j_call: TRBJ1-1
v_call: TRBV15
cdr3_aa: CATSRDRVATEAFF

cdr3_length: 16
j_call: TRBJ2-7
v_call: TRBV10-3
cdr3_aa: CAISESTARRSYEQYF

cdr3_length: 16
j_call: TRBJ2-5
v_call: TRBV9
cdr3_aa: CASSPRTSGHQETQYF

cdr3_length: 15
j_call: TRBJ1-5
v_call: TRBV5-1
cdr3_aa: CASSLSGGGVYPQHF

cdr3_length: 19
j_call: TRBJ2-3
v_call: TRBV20-1
cdr3_aa: CSARDRRGRTSGFTDTQYF

cdr3_length: 15
j_call: TRBJ2-7
v_call: TRBV2
cdr3_aa: CASTRQPGTSYEQYF

cdr3_length: 15
j_call: TRBJ1-3
v_call: TRBV7-8
cdr3_aa: CASSLGHHSGNTIYF

cdr3_length: 15
j_call: TRBJ2-7
v_call: TRBV7-7
cdr3_aa: CASSLARDPAYEQYF

cdr3_length: 13
j_call: TRBJ1-2
v_call: TRBV7-6
cdr3_aa: CASGPRQGRGYTF

cdr3_length: 12
j_call: TRBJ1-1
v_call: TRBV30
cdr3_aa: CAWIWRNTEAFF

cdr3_length: 13
j_call: TRBJ1-1
v_call: TRBV2
cdr3_aa: CASSEDLNTEAFF

cdr3_length: 16
j_call: TRBJ2-3
v_call: TRBV11-2
cdr3_aa: CASSLRTRLRTDTQYF

cdr3_length: 15
j_call: TRBJ2-7
v_call: TRBV2
cdr3_aa: CASSDVTSATYEQYF

cdr3_length: 11
j_call: TRBJ2-2
v_call: TRBV25-1
cdr3_aa: CASSEKVELFF

cdr3_length: 15
j_call: TRBJ2-2
v_call: TRBV5-1
cdr3_aa: CASSPGQVATGELFF